The 10 T cell receptor beta chains below all came from one sample that was sequenced in a study of blood T cell repertoires in COVID-19. The table came from immunoSEQ multiplex PCR; TCRdb's copy has only in-frame clones and leaves some out. The repertoire holds under 300,000 clones, with about 76% as singletons. The sequencing sample was made of peripheral blood. These TCRs come from a woman aged 55-70 years with active or convalescent COVID-19.

The V and J genes are TRBV7-9 and TRBJ1-2, with D unclear. Germline V lookup: CDR1 SEHNR, CDR2 FQNEAQ (reference sequence). There are 15 residues in the CDR3. V was shortened by 1 base and J by 3 bases, with 12 bases between the two germline ends. The CDR3 protein is CASSLVREPYYGYTF. The CDR3, as DNA: TGTGCCAGCAGCTTAGTCCGGGAGCCCTACTATGGCTACACCTTC.

The chain joins TRBV27 to TRBJ1-2; D call uncertain. The V end lost 3 bases, the J end lost 6 bases, and 11 bases lay between the germline ends. Germline V CDR1 and CDR2: MNHEY, SMNVEV (reference sequence). The CDR3 is 13 amino acids. Written as DNA, the CDR3 is TGTGCCAGCAGTTTCCTCCGGGAGCATGGCTACACCTTC. It is translated as CASSFLREHGYTF.

This rearrangement joins TRBV20-1 to TRBJ2-3; possible D gene TRBD2, 5 bases. The CDR3 loop spans 13 amino acids. Germline V gives CDR1 DFQATT, CDR2 SNEGSKA (reference sequence). The V and J ends lost 6 bases and 2 bases respectively, with 12 bases between them. The chain's CDR3 is CSASKRTTDTQYF. The CDR3 DNA reads TGCAGTGCAAGTAAGCGGACCACAGATACGCAGTATTTT.

The chain joins TRBV7-6 to TRBJ2-3; the match to TRBD1 covers 8 bases. V lost 3 bases and J lost 0; bases outside the gene matches: 5. Germline V lookup: CDR1 SGHVS, CDR2 FNYEAQ. The CDR3 is made up of 16 amino acids. DNA for the CDR3: TGTGCCAGCAGCTTGCCGCAGGGGGCGAGCACAGATACGCAGTATTTT. Encoded protein: CASSLPQGASTDTQYF.

The rearrangement uses TRBV5-1 and TRBJ2-1, with 8 bases fitting TRBD2. CDR1 and CDR2 from the germline V gene are SGHRS and YFSETQ. Unmatched junction bases numbered 6, after V lost 2 bases and J lost 5 bases. This CDR3 has 15 amino acids. The CDR3: CASSFGGGGNNEQFF. The CDR3 nucleotides read TGCGCCAGCAGCTTTGGCGGCGGGGGGAACAATGAGCAGTTCTTC.

This sequence joins TRBV6-6 and TRBJ1-2, with D possibly TRBD1 on 5 matching bases. The CDR3 sequence is 14 residues long. The V end lost 6 bases, the J end lost 2 bases, and 13 bases lay between the germline ends. Germline values: CDR1 MNHNY, CDR2 SVGAGI (reference sequence). CDR3 loop: CASRKGARNYGYTF. The CDR3 DNA reads TGTGCCAGCAGAAAAGGGGCCAGAAACTATGGCTACACCTTC.

The genes are TRBV30 and TRBJ2-2, with a weak D call TRBD1 (6 bases). V lost 5 bases to trimming and J lost 0 bases, with 13 bases between them. Per the germline V gene, CDR1 is GTSNPN and CDR2 is SVGIG (reference sequence). The CDR3 loop spans 15 amino acids. The CDR3 region is CAWGSGTPNTGELFF. The CDR3 bases are TGTGCCTGGGGGTCCGGGACACCGAACACCGGGGAGCTGTTTTTT.

This clone is a singleton in its sample. The V gene is TRBV3-1 (or the pseudogene TRBV3-2), the J gene TRBJ2-6, with TRBD1 identical over 7 bases. V shed 4 bases, J shed 2 bases, and the junction held 8 bases outside the gene matches. CDR1 is LGHDT, CDR2 YNNKEL, per germline (reference sequence). The CDR3 sequence is 17 residues long. The CDR3 region is CASSRQGRRAGANVLTF. In DNA form, the CDR3 reads TGTGCCAGCAGCCGACAGGGTCGTCGGGCTGGGGCCAACGTCCTGACTTTC.

The chain has TRBV7-8 and TRBJ2-1, with TRBD2 as a possible D gene (5 bases). CDR1 and CDR2 from the germline V gene are SGHVS and FQNEAQ. The ends were cut back, 5 bases at V and 4 bases at J, with 15 bases in the middle. The CDR3 runs to 15 residues. The CDR3 DNA sequence: TGTGCCAGCAGCCTAGTAGAGGGCGCTTACAATGAGCAGTTCTTC. Translated: CASSLVEGAYNEQFF.

The chain combines TRBV7-9 with TRBJ2-7; 7 positions agree with TRBD1. From germline, CDR1 is SEHNR and CDR2 FQNEAQ (reference sequence). The CDR3 covers 15 residues. Trimming took 4 bases from V and 7 from J; bases not matched to a gene: 13. CDR3 loop: CASSSNPGQLNEQYF. The CDR3 DNA reads as TGTGCCAGCAGCTCCAACCCGGGACAGCTGAATGAGCAGTACTTC.